This T cell receptor beta chain is from a study of T cells in Graves' hyperthyroidism and ophthalmopathy. Study conclusions and caveats: Most clonotypes expanded in the thyroid (above 0.001) were also present in blood.

The table lists this clonotype with many counts. Its target is not known. Researchers took RNA transcripts and amplified the TCR beta CDR3 regions from them. Primed by the HTBI set, a first-round RT-PCR was run on the TCR CDR3. Each CDR3 protein is one row after TCRdb ran MiXCR on the multiplex PCR reads. The sample yields 550,000 to 800,000 distinct CDR3 sequences, approximately 15% seen once. Lactation, pregnancy, other autoimmune disease or uncontrolled infection excluded patients. J was trimmed by 2 bases and V by 2 bases; bases with no gene match: 1. This CDR3 is 15 amino acids long. Germline lookup yields CDR1 MNHEY and CDR2 SMNVEV (reference sequence).

The V and J genes are TRBV27 and TRBJ1-3; the match to TRBD1 covers 9 bases. The TCR was taken from a man aged 50 to 59 with Graves' hyperthyroidism. Sequencing was done on a sample of blood. In DNA, the CDR3 is TGTGCCAGCAGTTTAACAGGGGGCACTGGAAACACCATATATTTT. Its translation is CASSLTGGTGNTIYF.